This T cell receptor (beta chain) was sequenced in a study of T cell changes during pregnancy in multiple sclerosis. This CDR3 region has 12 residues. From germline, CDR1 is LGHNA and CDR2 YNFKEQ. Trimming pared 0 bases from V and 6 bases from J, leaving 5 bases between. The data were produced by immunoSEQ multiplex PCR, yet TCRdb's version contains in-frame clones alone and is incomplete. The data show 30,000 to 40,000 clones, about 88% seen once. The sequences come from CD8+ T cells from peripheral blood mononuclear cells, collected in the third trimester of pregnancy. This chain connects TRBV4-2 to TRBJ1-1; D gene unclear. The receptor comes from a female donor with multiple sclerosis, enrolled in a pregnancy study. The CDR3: CASSQDGPEAFF. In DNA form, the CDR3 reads TGTGCCAGCAGCCAAGATGGGCCTGAAGCTTTCTTT.